The 2 T cell receptor beta chains presented below share a single source sample, sequenced in a study of PD-L1 blockade in urothelial cancer. Only in-frame clones appear in the TCRdb table, and some are missing; sequencing was by immunoSEQ multiplex PCR. The top ten hold 25% of the sample, which has around 43,000 clones, over 75% seen once. Noted time point: pretreatment peripheral blood. This specimen was PBMCs, taken around atezolizumab (anti-PD-L1) treatment. The source is a donor aged 40 or older with urothelial cancer.

This clone appeared a single time. The CDR3 nucleotides are TGTGCCAGCAGCGCGACCGGGGGGGGAGGGCGTGAGCAGTACTTC. Its translation: CASSATGGGGREQYF. V gene TRBV7-9 combines with J gene TRBJ2-7; 8 bases are shared with TRBD2. J lost 7 bases, V lost 5 bases, and 13 bases had no gene match. This CDR3 spans 15 amino acids. Germline V gene data show CDR1 as SEHNR and CDR2 as FQNEAQ (reference sequence).

The CDR3 DNA sequence: TGTGCCAGCAGCTTAGACCCAGGCGGGACCTACGAGCAGTACTTC. Protein sequence: CASSLDPGGTYEQYF. The chain links TRBV7-6 to TRBJ2-7, with a weak D call TRBD2 (6 bases). CDR1 is SGHVS, CDR2 FNYEAQ, per germline. The germline V and J ends were trimmed by 1 base and 2 bases, with 12 bases remaining between them. The CDR3 consists of 15 residues. The full variable domain, in which reference TRBV7-6 and TRBJ2-7 provide the parts outside the CDR3, is GAGVSQSPRYKVTKRGQDVALRCDPISGHVSLYWYRQALGQGPEFLTYFNYEAQQDKSGLPNDRFSAERPEGSISTLTIQRTEQRDSAMYRCASSLDPGGTYEQYFGPGTRLTVT.